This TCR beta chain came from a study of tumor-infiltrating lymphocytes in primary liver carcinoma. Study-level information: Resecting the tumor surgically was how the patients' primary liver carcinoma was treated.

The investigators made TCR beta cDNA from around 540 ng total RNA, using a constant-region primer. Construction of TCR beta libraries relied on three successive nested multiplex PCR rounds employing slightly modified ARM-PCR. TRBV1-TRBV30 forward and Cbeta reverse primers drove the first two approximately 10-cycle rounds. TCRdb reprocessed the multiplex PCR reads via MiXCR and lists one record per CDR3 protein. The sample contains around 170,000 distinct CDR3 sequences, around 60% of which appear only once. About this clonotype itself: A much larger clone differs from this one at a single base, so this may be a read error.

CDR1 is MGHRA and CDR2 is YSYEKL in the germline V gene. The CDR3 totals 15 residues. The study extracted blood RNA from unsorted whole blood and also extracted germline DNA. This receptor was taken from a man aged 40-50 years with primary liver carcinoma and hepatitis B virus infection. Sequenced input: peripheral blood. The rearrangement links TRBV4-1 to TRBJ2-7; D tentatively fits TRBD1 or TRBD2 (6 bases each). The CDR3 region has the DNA TGCGCCAGCAGCCAACCTACAGGGAGGCACTACGAGCAGAACTTC. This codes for CASSQPTGRHYEQNF.